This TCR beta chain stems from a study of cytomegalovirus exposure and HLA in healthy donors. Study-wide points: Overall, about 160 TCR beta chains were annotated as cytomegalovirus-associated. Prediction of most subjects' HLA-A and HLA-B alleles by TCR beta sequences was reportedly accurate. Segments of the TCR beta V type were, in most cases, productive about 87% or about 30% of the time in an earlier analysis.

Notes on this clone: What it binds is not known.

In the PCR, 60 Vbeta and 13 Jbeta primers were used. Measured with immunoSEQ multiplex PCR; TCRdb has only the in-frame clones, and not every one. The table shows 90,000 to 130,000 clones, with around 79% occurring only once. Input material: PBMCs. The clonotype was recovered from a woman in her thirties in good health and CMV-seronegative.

In DNA, the CDR3 is TGTGCCAGCAGCTCAACCCGACTAGTTAATGAGCAGTTCTTC. This encodes CASSSTRLVNEQFF. The rearrangement uses TRBV7-3 and TRBJ2-1; TRBD2 is a possible D gene (6 bases). The V end lost 4 bases, the J end lost 7 bases, and 14 bases lay between the germline ends. Per germline, CDR1 SGHTA and CDR2 FQGTGA. The CDR3 contains 14 residues.